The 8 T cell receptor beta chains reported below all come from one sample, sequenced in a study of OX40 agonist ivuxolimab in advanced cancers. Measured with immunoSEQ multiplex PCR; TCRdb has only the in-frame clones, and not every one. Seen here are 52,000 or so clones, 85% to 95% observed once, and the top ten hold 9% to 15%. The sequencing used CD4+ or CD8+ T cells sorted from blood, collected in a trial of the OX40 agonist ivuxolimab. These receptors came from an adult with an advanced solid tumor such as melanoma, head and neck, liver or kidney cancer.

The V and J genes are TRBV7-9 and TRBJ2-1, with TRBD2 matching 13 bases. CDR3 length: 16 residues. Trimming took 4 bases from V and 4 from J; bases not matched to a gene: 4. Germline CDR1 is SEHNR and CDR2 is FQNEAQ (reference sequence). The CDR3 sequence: CASSSGLAGVYNEQFF. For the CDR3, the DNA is TGTGCCAGCAGCTCAGGACTAGCGGGAGTTTACAATGAGCAGTTCTTC.

The CDR3 DNA follows: TGTGCCAGTAGTAAGCGGGCTAGCGGACTCTACGAGCAGTACTTC. It encodes CASSKRASGLYEQYF. The gene calls are TRBV19 and TRBJ2-7, with 7 bases aligning to TRBD2. The J segment lost 3 bases and the V segment lost 4 bases, leaving 9 bases of the junction unmatched. CDR1 is LNHDA and CDR2 is SQIVND in the germline V gene (reference sequence). CDR3 size: 15 residues.

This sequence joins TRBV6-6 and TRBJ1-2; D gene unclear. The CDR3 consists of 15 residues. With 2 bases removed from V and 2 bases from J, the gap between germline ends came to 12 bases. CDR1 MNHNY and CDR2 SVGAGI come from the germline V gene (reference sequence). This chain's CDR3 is CASSYPDVGNYGYTF. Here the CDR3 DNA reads TGTGCCAGCAGTTACCCTGACGTAGGGAACTATGGCTACACCTTC.

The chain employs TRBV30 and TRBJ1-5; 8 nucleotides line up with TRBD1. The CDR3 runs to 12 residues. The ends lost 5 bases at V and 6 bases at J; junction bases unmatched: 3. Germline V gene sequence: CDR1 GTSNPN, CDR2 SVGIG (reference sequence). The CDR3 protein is CAWGQGGQPQHF. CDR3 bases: TGTGCCTGGGGACAGGGCGGTCAGCCCCAGCATTTT.

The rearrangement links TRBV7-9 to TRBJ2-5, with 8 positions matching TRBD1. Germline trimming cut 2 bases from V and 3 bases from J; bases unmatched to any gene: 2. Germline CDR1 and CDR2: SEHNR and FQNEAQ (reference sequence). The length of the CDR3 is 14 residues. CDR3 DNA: TGTGCCAGCAGCTTAAAACAGGGGGAAGAGACCCAGTACTTC. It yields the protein CASSLKQGEETQYF.

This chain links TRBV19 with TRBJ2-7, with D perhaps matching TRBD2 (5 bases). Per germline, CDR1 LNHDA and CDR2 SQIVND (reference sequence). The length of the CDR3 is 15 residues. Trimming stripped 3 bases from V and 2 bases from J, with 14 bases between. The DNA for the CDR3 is TGTGCCAGTAGTATCGCCCAAGCGGCTACCTACGAGCAGTACTTC. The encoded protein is CASSIAQAATYEQYF.

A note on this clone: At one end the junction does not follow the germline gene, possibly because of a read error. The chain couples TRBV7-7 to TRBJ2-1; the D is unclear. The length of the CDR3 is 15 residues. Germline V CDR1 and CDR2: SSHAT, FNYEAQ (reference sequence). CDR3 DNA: TGTGCTAGCAGCTTTGAGTTTACAGACTACAATGAGCAGTTCTTC. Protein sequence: CASSFEFTDYNEQFF.

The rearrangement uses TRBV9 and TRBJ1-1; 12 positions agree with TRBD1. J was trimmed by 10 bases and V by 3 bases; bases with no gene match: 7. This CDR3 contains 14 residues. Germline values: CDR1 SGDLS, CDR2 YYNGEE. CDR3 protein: CASSGPGQGAGAFF. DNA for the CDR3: TGTGCCAGCAGCGGGCCGGGACAGGGGGCCGGAGCTTTCTTT.